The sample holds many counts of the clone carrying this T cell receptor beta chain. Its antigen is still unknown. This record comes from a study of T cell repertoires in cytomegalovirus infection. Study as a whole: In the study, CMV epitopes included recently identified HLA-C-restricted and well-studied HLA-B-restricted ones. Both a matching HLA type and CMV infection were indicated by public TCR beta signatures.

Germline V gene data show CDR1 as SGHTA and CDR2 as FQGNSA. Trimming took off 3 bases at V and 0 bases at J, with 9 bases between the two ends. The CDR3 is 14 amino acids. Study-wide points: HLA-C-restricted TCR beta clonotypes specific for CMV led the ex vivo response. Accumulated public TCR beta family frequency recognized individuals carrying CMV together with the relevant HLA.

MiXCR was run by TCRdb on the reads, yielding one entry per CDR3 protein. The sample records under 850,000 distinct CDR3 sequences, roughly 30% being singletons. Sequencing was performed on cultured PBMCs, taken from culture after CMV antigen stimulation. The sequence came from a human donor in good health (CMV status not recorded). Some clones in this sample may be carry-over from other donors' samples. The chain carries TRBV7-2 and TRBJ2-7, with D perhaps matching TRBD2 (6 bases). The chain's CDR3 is CASSFGGDSYEQYF. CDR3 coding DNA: TGTGCCAGCAGCTTTGGCGGGGACTCCTACGAGCAGTACTTC.